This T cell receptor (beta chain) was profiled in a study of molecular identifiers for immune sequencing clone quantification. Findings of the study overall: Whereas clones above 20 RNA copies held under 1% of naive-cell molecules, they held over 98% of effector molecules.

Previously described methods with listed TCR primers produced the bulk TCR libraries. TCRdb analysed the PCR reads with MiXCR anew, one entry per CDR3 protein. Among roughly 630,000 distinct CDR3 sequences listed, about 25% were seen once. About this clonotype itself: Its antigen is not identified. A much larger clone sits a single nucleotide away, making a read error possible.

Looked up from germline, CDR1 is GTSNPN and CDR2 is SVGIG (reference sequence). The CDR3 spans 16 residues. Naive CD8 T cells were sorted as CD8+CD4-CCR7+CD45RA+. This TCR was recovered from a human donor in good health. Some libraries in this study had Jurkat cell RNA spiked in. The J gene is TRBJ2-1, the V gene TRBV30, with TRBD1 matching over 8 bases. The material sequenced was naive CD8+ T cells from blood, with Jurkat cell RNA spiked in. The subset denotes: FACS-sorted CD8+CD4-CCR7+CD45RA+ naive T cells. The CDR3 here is CAWSAQDRVLYNEQLF. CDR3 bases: TGTGCCTGGAGCGCCCAGGACAGGGTTCTCTACAATGAGCAGCTCTTC.